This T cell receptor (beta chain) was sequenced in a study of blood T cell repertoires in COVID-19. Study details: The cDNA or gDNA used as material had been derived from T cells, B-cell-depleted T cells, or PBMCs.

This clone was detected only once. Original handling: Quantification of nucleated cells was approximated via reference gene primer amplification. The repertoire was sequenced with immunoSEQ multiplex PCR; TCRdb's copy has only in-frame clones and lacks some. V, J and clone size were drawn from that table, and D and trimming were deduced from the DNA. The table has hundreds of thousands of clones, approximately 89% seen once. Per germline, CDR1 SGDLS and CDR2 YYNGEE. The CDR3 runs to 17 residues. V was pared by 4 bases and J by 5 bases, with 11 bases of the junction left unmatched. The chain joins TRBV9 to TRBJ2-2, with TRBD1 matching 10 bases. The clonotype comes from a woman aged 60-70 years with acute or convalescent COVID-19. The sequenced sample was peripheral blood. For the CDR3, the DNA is TGTGCCAGCAGCCTGTACCGGGACAGGGGAGATACCGGGGAGCTGTTTTTT. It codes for CASSLYRDRGDTGELFF.